This T cell receptor beta chain originates from a study of blood T cell repertoires in COVID-19. Study information: The samples span acute and convalescent COVID-19 from the United States, Italy and Spain. Nucleic acid was either cDNA or gDNA, and it came from T cells, B-cell-depleted T cells, or PBMCs.

Germline values: CDR1 GTSNPN, CDR2 SVGIG (reference sequence). The CDR3 runs to 12 residues. Trimming cost V 2 bases and J 8 bases, with 9 bases left between them. Methods used by the authors: The authors estimated nucleated cell counts from reference gene primer amplification. Clones were sequenced by immunoSEQ multiplex PCR, and TCRdb holds only the in-frame ones, with some missing. For V, J and clone size, that table is used; D and trimming come from the DNA. The repertoire holds roughly 260,000 clones, around 90% seen once, with 2.2% in the top ten. This sequence joins TRBV30 and TRBJ1-4; D ambiguous. Sequencing was performed on peripheral blood. The source is a woman in her fifties or sixties who had recovered from COVID-19. The CDR3 loop reads CAWSPSGEKLFF. The CDR3 nucleotides are TGTGCCTGGAGTCCCTCGGGGGAAAAACTGTTTTTT.